A single sample gave rise to the 32 T cell receptor beta chains below, sequenced in a study of a mutant IDH1 vaccine in newly diagnosed glioma. Time point described: baseline, week 1 (first vaccination visit). Treatment in this sample: pre-vaccination baseline after standard-of-care therapy. Here immunoSEQ multiplex PCR was the method, and the copy in TCRdb shows in-frame clones only, minus some. The data contain about 66,000 clones, approximately 86% of them seen just once; the ten biggest clones take up 2.9%. The sample in question was PBMCs, obtained from a glioma patient treated with radiotherapy, temozolomide or both. The receptors were gathered from a young man with glioma.

The gene calls are TRBV18 and TRBJ2-3, with 8 nucleotides matching TRBD2. Germline assignment: CDR1 KGHSH and CDR2 LQKENI. This CDR3 region has 16 residues. The trim removed 0 bases at V and 7 bases at J, leaving 9 bases unmatched. CDR3 bases: TGTGCCAGCTCACCACCGGCGGGGGGCCCCCGTCATACGCAGTATTTT. Translated: CASSPPAGGPRHTQYF.

In nucleotides, the CDR3 is TGTGCCACCAGCAGAGCCGGGGAGGGTGAGCAGTTCTTC. Translated: CATSRAGEGEQFF. This chain connects TRBV15 to TRBJ2-1; 7 positions match TRBD2. The CDR3 loop spans 13 amino acids. CDR1 and CDR2 from the germline V gene are LNHNV and YYDKDF (reference sequence). The junction had 3 bases not matched to a gene; V was cut back by 1 base and J by 9 bases.

V and J are TRBV5-1 and TRBJ2-5, with TRBD1 matching 8 bases. The CDR3 covers 14 residues. Germline V CDR1 and CDR2: SGHRS, YFSETQ. V shed 4 bases, J shed 3 bases, and the junction held 5 bases outside the gene matches. The CDR3 nucleotides read TGCGCCAGCAGCGCCGGGACAGGAAAAGAGACCCAGTACTTC. Translating gives CASSAGTGKETQYF.

The V gene is TRBV4-2, the J gene TRBJ1-1; D gene ambiguous. The CDR3 consists of 13 residues. CDR1 and CDR2 (germline): LGHNA, YNFKEQ. Trimming removed 4 bases at V and 2 bases at J, with 8 bases between. The CDR3 protein is CASSPTQNTEAFF. In nucleotides, the CDR3 is TGTGCCAGCAGCCCCACACAAAACACTGAAGCTTTCTTT.

The V gene is TRBV9, the J gene TRBJ2-3; TRBD2 matches at 9 bases. Germline loops: CDR1 SGDLS, CDR2 YYNGEE. The CDR3 has 15 amino acids. Unmatched junction bases numbered 1, after V lost 2 bases and J lost 0 bases. The CDR3 DNA reads TGTGCCAGCAGCGTGGCGGGGGGGAGCACAGATACGCAGTATTTT. The encoded protein is CASSVAGGSTDTQYF. Together with reference TRBV9 and TRBJ2-3, the CDR3 gives the full variable domain: DSGVTQTPKHLITATGQRVTLRCSPRSGDLSVYWYQQSLDQGLQFLIQYYNGEERAKGNILERFSAQQFPDLHSELNLSSLELGDSALYFCASSVAGGSTDTQYFGPGTRLTVL.

The table lists this clone with a count of one. V is TRBV6-1 and J is TRBJ2-5, with TRBD2 as a possible D gene (7 bases). The J call is in doubt because the DNA end fits TRBJ2-7 better. The CDR3 has 15 residues. Germline V lookup: CDR1 MNHNS, CDR2 SASEGT. Here the CDR3 reads CASRKPQGTTYEQYF. The CDR3 DNA reads TGTGCCAGCAGAAAGCCGCAGGGGACTACCTACGAGCAGTACTTC.

The CDR3 nucleotides read TGTGCCAGCAGCTTAGACAGGGACAGCTACGAGCAGTACTTC. Its protein is CASSLDRDSYEQYF. The chain uses TRBV7-9 and TRBJ2-7, with 7 positions matching TRBD1. The CDR3 totals 14 residues. The V gene end was trimmed by 1 base and the J gene end by 3 bases; junction bases not matched to a gene: 3. Looked up from germline, CDR1 is SEHNR and CDR2 is FQNEAQ (reference sequence). Variable domain in full (rest from reference TRBV7-9 and TRBJ2-7): DTGVSQNPRHKITKRGQNVTFRCDPISEHNRLYWYRQTLGQGPEFLTYFQNEAQLEKSRLLSDRFSAERPKGSFSTLEIQRTEQGDSAMYLCASSLDRDSYEQYFGPGTRLTVT.

The chain employs TRBV10-2 and TRBJ1-2; unclear D gene. Trimming stripped 6 bases from V and 2 bases from J, with 7 bases between. The CDR3 is made up of 12 amino acids. The germline CDR1 and CDR2 sequences are WSHSY and SAAADI. CDR3 amino acids: CASRGTNYGYTF. The CDR3 DNA is TGCGCCAGCAGGGGTACGAACTATGGCTACACCTTC.

This clone has a single count. This chain connects TRBV27 to TRBJ2-1, with D perhaps TRBD1 or TRBD2 (5 bases each). This CDR3 spans 16 amino acids. V lost 6 bases, J lost 3 bases, and 18 bases lay in between. Germline-derived CDR1 and CDR2 are MNHEY and SMNVEV (reference sequence). The CDR3 DNA sequence: TGTGCCAGCAGCTACCAGGGACGGGGATTCTACAATGAGCAGTTCTTC. Amino acid sequence: CASSYQGRGFYNEQFF.

The chain is built from TRBV19 and TRBJ2-5, with D uncertain. This CDR3 comprises 11 residues. CDR1 is LNHDA, CDR2 SQIVND, per germline (reference sequence). The V gene lost 6 bases and the J gene lost 5 bases, with 7 bases spanning the gap. DNA for the CDR3: TGTGCCAGTAGCACTAAGGAGACCCAGTACTTC. Protein sequence: CASSTKETQYF. Filled out from reference TRBV19 and TRBJ2-5, the complete variable domain reads DGGITQSPKYLFRKEGQNVTLSCEQNLNHDAMYWYRQDPGQGLRLIYYSQIVNDFQKGDIAEGYSVSREKKESFPLTVTSAQKNPTAFYLCASSTKETQYFGPGTRLLVL.

The genes are TRBV18 and TRBJ2-4; TRBD1 matches at 8 bases. V lost 4 bases, J lost 5 bases, and 1 base stayed unmatched. CDR1 and CDR2 (germline): KGHSH, LQKENI. CDR3 length: 13 residues. Here the CDR3 reads CASSQQGENIQYF. In DNA, the CDR3 is TGTGCCAGCTCACAACAGGGGGAAAACATTCAGTACTTC.

The rearrangement uses TRBV5-1 and TRBJ2-2, with D possibly TRBD1 on 5 matching bases. Germline values: CDR1 SGHRS, CDR2 YFSETQ. The CDR3 loop spans 15 amino acids. The ends were cut back, 0 bases at V and 6 bases at J, with 12 bases in the middle. The chain's CDR3 is CASSLAPRVSGELFF. CDR3 coding DNA: TGCGCCAGCAGCTTGGCTCCCAGGGTATCCGGGGAGCTGTTTTTT.

The table lists this clone with a count of one. This sequence joins TRBV11-3 and TRBJ2-5, with TRBD1 matching over 7 bases. CDR1 and CDR2 from the germline V gene are SGHNT and YENEEA. The CDR3 sequence is 19 residues long. Trimming at V came to 5 bases and at J to 0 bases, leaving 18 bases not matched to a gene. The DNA for the CDR3 is TGTGCCAGCAGCCCCCGTGGCCTCCGGGACAGCCTTCACCAAGAGACCCAGTACTTC. Residues: CASSPRGLRDSLHQETQYF.

The rearrangement joins TRBV7-2 to TRBJ2-7; tentatively, D is TRBD1 (6 bases). Germline CDR1 reads SGHTA; CDR2 reads FQGNSA. The CDR3 is 16 amino acids. V was clipped by 3 bases and J by 1 base, with 16 bases between them. This chain's CDR3 is CASSFTPGQRSYEQYF. CDR3 nucleotide sequence: TGTGCCAGCAGCTTTACCCCGGGACAAAGGTCCTACGAGCAGTACTTC.

The chain combines TRBV7-9 with TRBJ1-6; no clear D. V gave up 7 bases and J gave up 4 bases, with 11 bases separating them. The CDR3 has 14 residues. CDR1 is SEHNR and CDR2 is FQNEAQ in the germline V gene (reference sequence). In nucleotides, the CDR3 is TGTGCCAGCACCCCAGAGCCGTATAATTCACCCCTCCACTTT. Its translation is CASTPEPYNSPLHF.

This clone was seen once. The DNA of the CDR3 is TGTGCCAGCAGCTTACTGGTGGAGGGGTTCGATACGCAGTATTTT. Encoded protein: CASSLLVEGFDTQYF. The chain joins TRBV7-8 to TRBJ2-3; D is perhaps TRBD2 (6 bases). CDR3 size: 15 residues. Germline CDR1 and CDR2: SGHVS and FQNEAQ. With 2 bases removed from V and 6 bases from J, the gap between germline ends came to 15 bases.

The chain uses TRBV14 and TRBJ2-3, with D perhaps matching TRBD2 (6 bases). V was cut by 4 bases and J by 0 bases, with 11 bases left in between. CDR3 length equals 15 residues. Germline V gene lookup returns CDR1 SGHDN and CDR2 FVKESK. The CDR3 is CASSPTSFSTDTQYF. CDR3 coding DNA: TGTGCCAGCAGCCCTACTAGCTTTAGCACAGATACGCAGTATTTT. Supplemented by reference TRBV14 and TRBJ2-3, the full variable domain reads EAGVTQFPSHSVIEKGQTVTLRCDPISGHDNLYWYRRVMGKEIKFLLHFVKESKQDESGMPNNRFLAERTGGTYSTLKVQPAELEDSGVYFCASSPTSFSTDTQYFGPGTRLTVL.

The chain is built from TRBV6-1 and TRBJ2-7; D gene ambiguous. V was cut by 4 bases and J by 0 bases, with 10 bases left in between. The CDR3 has 14 residues. Germline V CDR1 and CDR2: MNHNS, SASEGT. CDR3: CASSGARISYEQYF. The CDR3 bases are TGTGCCAGCAGTGGGGCTCGGATCTCCTACGAGCAGTACTTC.

The chain is built from TRBV7-9 and TRBJ2-7, with 8 positions matching TRBD1. This CDR3 spans 14 amino acids. V was pared by 5 bases and J by 2 bases, with 5 bases of the junction left unmatched. Germline lookup yields CDR1 SEHNR and CDR2 FQNEAQ (reference sequence). The chain's CDR3 is CASSLTGDPYEQYF. The CDR3 nucleotides read TGTGCCAGCAGCCTGACAGGGGACCCCTACGAGCAGTACTTC.

V gene TRBV27 combines with J gene TRBJ1-2, with D uncertain. Germline CDR1 reads MNHEY; CDR2 reads SMNVEV (reference sequence). Trimming removed 0 bases from V and 8 bases from J, with 25 bases in between. This CDR3 spans 18 amino acids. CDR3 sequence: CASSLSLLSPGGGTGYTF. CDR3 nucleotides: TGTGCCAGCAGTTTATCATTACTAAGTCCAGGAGGAGGAACGGGCTACACCTTC.

This chain joins TRBV6-5 and TRBJ2-5; 9 positions match TRBD2. The CDR3 runs to 14 residues. CDR1 MNHEY and CDR2 SVGAGI come from the germline V gene. Losses at the gene ends were 2 bases for V and 5 bases for J; bases not matched to a gene: 3. In DNA, the CDR3 is TGTGCCAGCAGTTACGGGACTAGCAGTGAGACCCAGTACTTC. Encoded protein: CASSYGTSSETQYF.

The V and J genes are TRBV7-9 and TRBJ2-7, with 9 positions matching TRBD1. V trimming: 4 bases; J trimming: 2 bases; junction bases outside the gene matches: 6. Looked up from germline, CDR1 is SEHNR and CDR2 is FQNEAQ (reference sequence). This CDR3 comprises 15 residues. CDR3 in amino acids: CASSSSGQGTYEQYF. The CDR3 DNA follows: TGTGCCAGCAGCTCATCCGGACAGGGGACCTACGAGCAGTACTTC.

V is TRBV15 and J is TRBJ1-1; D is possibly TRBD1 (6 bases). Germline V gene lookup returns CDR1 LNHNV and CDR2 YYDKDF (reference sequence). V dropped 0 bases and J dropped 10 bases, with 9 bases sitting between them. The CDR3 totals 12 residues. The CDR3 is CATSRDTGRAFF. The CDR3 DNA sequence: TGTGCCACCAGCAGAGATACAGGGAGAGCTTTCTTT.

J is TRBJ1-2 and V is TRBV27, with a possible D match to TRBD1 (5 bases). This CDR3 comprises 14 residues. CDR1 MNHEY and CDR2 SMNVEV come from the germline V gene (reference sequence). Trimming stripped 0 bases from V and 8 bases from J, with 13 bases between. The CDR3 nucleotides read TGTGCCAGCAGTTTATCAGTGGGGCTCGCGGGCTACACCTTC. Translated: CASSLSVGLAGYTF.

The rearrangement uses TRBV19 and TRBJ1-1; D uncertain. This CDR3 region has 15 residues. Between the trimmed V and J ends, which lost 7 bases and 0 bases, there was a span of 15 bases. Germline V gene sequence: CDR1 LNHDA, CDR2 SQIVND (reference sequence). CDR3 protein: CASTRSGPMNTEAFF. CDR3 nucleotide sequence: TGTGCCAGTACCAGATCGGGTCCTATGAACACTGAAGCTTTCTTT.

The chain carries TRBV19 and TRBJ2-1; D not resolved. The CDR3 spans 14 residues. Germline V CDR1 and CDR2: LNHDA, SQIVND (reference sequence). The V end was cut by 5 bases, the J end by 7 bases, with 15 bases between. In DNA form, the CDR3 reads TGTGCCAGTAGTTCACCAACGAAAAGGAATGAGCAGTTCTTC. This sequence encodes CASSSPTKRNEQFF.

J is TRBJ1-4 and V is TRBV27, with 7 bases identical to TRBD1. In germline, CDR1 is MNHEY, CDR2 SMNVEV (reference sequence). This CDR3 comprises 15 residues. The ends lost 5 bases at V and 10 bases at J; junction bases unmatched: 13. DNA for the CDR3: TGTGCCAGCAGTCCCTCCCATCGACAGGGAAGAAAACTGTTTTTT. Its protein is CASSPSHRQGRKLFF.

This chain uses TRBV19 with TRBJ2-7; 10 positions agree with TRBD2. The CDR3 covers 16 residues. Germline lookup yields CDR1 LNHDA and CDR2 SQIVND (reference sequence). With V trimmed by 5 bases and J by 2 bases, 9 bases remained unmatched. CDR3 amino acids: CASSPRTSGRTYEQYF. CDR3 DNA sequence: TGTGCCAGTAGTCCGAGGACTAGCGGACGTACCTACGAGCAGTACTTC.

The chain has TRBV27 and TRBJ1-3; D might be TRBD1 (6 bases). Germline CDR1 reads MNHEY; CDR2 reads SMNVEV (reference sequence). V lost 7 bases, J lost 2 bases, and 12 bases lay in between. CDR3 length: 14 amino acids. The CDR3 DNA is TGTGCCAGCAAAAGGGGGGGCCCTGGAAACACCATATATTTT. Its protein is CASKRGGPGNTIYF.

The gene calls are TRBV27 and TRBJ2-7, with TRBD2 matching over 10 bases. CDR1 is MNHEY and CDR2 is SMNVEV in the germline V gene (reference sequence). Trimming at V came to 6 bases and at J to 1 base, leaving 6 bases not matched to a gene. The CDR3 is made up of 15 amino acids. DNA for the CDR3: TGTGCCAGCAGCTATCAACTAGCGGGATCCTACGAGCAGTACTTC. Residues: CASSYQLAGSYEQYF.

This clone was seen a single time. The CDR3 loop is CASSFNGNYEQYF. CDR3 coding DNA: TGTGCCAGCAGTTTCAACGGTAACTACGAGCAGTACTTC. This chain uses TRBV27 with TRBJ2-7, with D unresolved. Trimming removed 3 bases from V and 3 bases from J, with 9 bases in between. The CDR3 contains 13 residues. CDR1 MNHEY and CDR2 SMNVEV come from the germline V gene (reference sequence).

This chain connects TRBV9 to TRBJ1-2; 8 bases agree with TRBD1. V gave up 3 bases and J gave up 9 bases; unmatched junction bases: 4. CDR1 is SGDLS, CDR2 YYNGEE, per germline. The CDR3 covers 12 residues. In nucleotides, the CDR3 is TGTGCCAGCAGCGGCGGACAGGGTCGCTACACCTTC. Translated, it gives CASSGGQGRYTF.